Shown below are 7 T cell receptor beta chains from a single sample sequenced in a study of T cell repertoires in cytomegalovirus infection. These receptors have no identified antigens. From the reads, TCRdb called clonotypes with MiXCR, one entry per CDR3 protein. The repertoire holds 650,000 to 900,000 distinct CDR3 sequences, with approximately 29% as singletons. This specimen consisted of cultured CD8+ T cells from PBMCs, obtained from culture after CMV antigen stimulation. These receptor sequences come from a human donor in good health (CMV status not recorded). Some clones in this sample may be carry-over from other donors' samples.

The chain recombines TRBV6-1 with TRBJ1-6, with D possibly TRBD1 on 5 matching bases. V lost 10 bases, J lost 6 bases, and 16 bases lay in between. The germline CDR1 and CDR2 sequences are MNHNS and SASEGT. CDR3 length: 14 residues. CDR3 protein: CATSDTTINSPLHF. CDR3 nucleotides: TGTGCCACCTCGGACACTACCATTAATTCACCCCTCCACTTT.

The chain couples TRBV6-1 to TRBJ2-7, with unresolved D. Germline lookup yields CDR1 MNHNS and CDR2 SASEGT. This CDR3 comprises 14 residues. Trimming took 1 base from V and 3 from J, leaving 10 bases between them. The CDR3 DNA follows: TGTGCCAGCAGTGAAGAACAGATGATCTACGAGCAGTACTTC. Encoded protein: CASSEEQMIYEQYF.

The sample holds many counts of this clonotype. The chain joins TRBV7-9 to TRBJ2-4; D not resolved. V dropped 5 bases and J dropped 0 bases, with 8 bases sitting between them. The CDR3 is 14 residues long. Germline values: CDR1 SEHNR, CDR2 FQNEAQ (reference sequence). The CDR3 region is CASSGTRAKNIQYF. As DNA, the CDR3 is TGTGCCAGCAGCGGTACAAGAGCCAAAAACATTCAGTACTTC. The full variable domain, in which reference TRBV7-9 and TRBJ2-4 provide the parts outside the CDR3, is DTGVSQNPRHKITKRGQNVTFRCDPISEHNRLYWYRQTLGQGPEFLTYFQNEAQLEKSRLLSDRFSAERPKGSFSTLEIQRTEQGDSAMYLCASSGTRAKNIQYFGAGTRLSVL.

This chain uses TRBV19 with TRBJ1-1; TRBD1 agrees at 7 bases. The CDR3 has 14 amino acids. V shed 8 bases and J 0 bases; nucleotides not matched to a gene: 6. The germline V gene encodes CDR1 LNHDA and CDR2 SQIVND (reference sequence). The CDR3 protein is CASLKGTVNTEAFF. DNA for the CDR3: TGTGCCAGTCTAAAAGGGACAGTGAACACTGAAGCTTTCTTT.

The chain combines TRBV11-2 with TRBJ2-5; D gene unclear. V was clipped by 1 base and J by 6 bases, with 3 bases between them. The CDR3 is made up of 11 amino acids. Per germline, CDR1 SGHAT and CDR2 FQNNGV. The CDR3 loop is CASSLVKTQYF. The CDR3 DNA reads as TGTGCCAGCAGCTTAGTTAAGACCCAGTACTTC.

The J gene is TRBJ2-2, the V gene TRBV19; 8 bases fit TRBD1. CDR1 and CDR2 (germline): LNHDA, SQIVND (reference sequence). Unmatched junction bases numbered 6, after V lost 3 bases and J lost 6 bases. The CDR3 extends over 15 amino acids. In DNA form, the CDR3 reads TGTGCCAGTAGTATCGTGACAGGGGACCCCGGGGAGCTGTTTTTT. Its protein product is CASSIVTGDPGELFF.

V gene TRBV27 combines with J gene TRBJ1-2, with no clear D. CDR1 is MNHEY, CDR2 SMNVEV, per germline (reference sequence). The CDR3 is 14 amino acids. Trimming pared 2 bases from V and 4 bases from J, leaving 11 bases between. The CDR3, as DNA: TGTGCCAGCAGTTTAGTACCGAACGGCTATGGCTACACCTTC. This gives the protein CASSLVPNGYGYTF.